The clone carrying this T cell receptor beta chain was seen more than once but under ten times. This may be a read error, as it is one base from a much larger clone. The record originates from a study of CD8+CD57+ T cells in acquired aplastic anemia. Profiles of TCR beta VDJ and CDR3 were generated from a genomic DNA template. TCRdb independently ran MiXCR on the reads; one entry per CDR3 protein. Among 200,000 to 250,000 distinct CDR3 sequences listed, roughly half were seen once. V dropped 7 bases and J dropped 1; count of bases not matched to a gene: 9. The CDR3 sequence is 15 residues long. Germline V gene lookup returns CDR1 MGHDK and CDR2 SYGVNS. Sequencing involved patients with CD8+CD57+ cell expansion previously shown by flow cytometry.

Material for sequencing was sorted CD4+, CD8+, or CD8+CD57+ T cells (not recorded which) from PBMCs. This rearrangement joins TRBV25-1 to TRBJ2-7; TRBD1 aligns across 8 bases. The receptor was derived from a human donor with aplastic anemia. CDR3 sequence (DNA): TGTGCCAGCATACACAGGGGGTGCTTGTCCTACGAGCAGTACTTC. Amino acids: CASIHRGCLSYEQYF.